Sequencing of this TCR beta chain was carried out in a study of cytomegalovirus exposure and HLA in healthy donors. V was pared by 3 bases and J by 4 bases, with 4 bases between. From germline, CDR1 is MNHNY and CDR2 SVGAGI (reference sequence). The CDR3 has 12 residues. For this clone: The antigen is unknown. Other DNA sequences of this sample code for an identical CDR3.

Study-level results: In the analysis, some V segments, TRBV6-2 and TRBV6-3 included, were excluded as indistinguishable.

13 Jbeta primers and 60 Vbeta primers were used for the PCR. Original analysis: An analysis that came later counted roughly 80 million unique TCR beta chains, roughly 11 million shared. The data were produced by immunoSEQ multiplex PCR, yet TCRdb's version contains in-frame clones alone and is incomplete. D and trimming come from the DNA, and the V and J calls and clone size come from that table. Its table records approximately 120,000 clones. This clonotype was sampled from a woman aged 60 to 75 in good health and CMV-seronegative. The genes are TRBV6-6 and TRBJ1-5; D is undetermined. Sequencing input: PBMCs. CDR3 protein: CASSYLNQPQHF. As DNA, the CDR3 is TGTGCCAGCAGTTATCTAAATCAGCCCCAGCATTTT.